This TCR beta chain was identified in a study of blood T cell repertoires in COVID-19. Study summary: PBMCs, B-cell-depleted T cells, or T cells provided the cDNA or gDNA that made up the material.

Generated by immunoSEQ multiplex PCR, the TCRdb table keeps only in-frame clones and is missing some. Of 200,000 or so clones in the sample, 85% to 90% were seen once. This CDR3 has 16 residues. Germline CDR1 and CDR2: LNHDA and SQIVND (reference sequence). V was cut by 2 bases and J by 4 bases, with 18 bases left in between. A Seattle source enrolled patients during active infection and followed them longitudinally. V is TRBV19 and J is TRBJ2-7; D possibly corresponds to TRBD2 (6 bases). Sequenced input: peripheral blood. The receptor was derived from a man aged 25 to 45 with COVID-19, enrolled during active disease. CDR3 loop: CASSISQAGRRYEQYF. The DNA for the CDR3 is TGTGCCAGTAGTATATCACAAGCGGGTCGGAGGTACGAGCAGTACTTC.